The table lists the clone carrying this TCR beta chain with a count of one. Its antigen remains unidentified. Other nucleotide sequences in the sample specify the same CDR3. Germline values: CDR1 SGDLS, CDR2 YYNGEE. This CDR3 spans 14 amino acids. V was pared by 0 bases and J by 2 bases, with 8 bases between. These data belong to a study of T cell responses to AZD1222 COVID-19 vaccine. Sequencing was performed with immunoSEQ multiplex PCR; in TCRdb, only in-frame clones are kept and a portion is missing. The table lists 170,000 or so clones, about nine tenths of them singletons. General study results and limits: Repertoire collection took place solely once the T cell response had peaked. Among the donors, most were white British and more were female, and clonal diversity was possibly underestimated.

The starting material was peripheral blood, obtained on day 0 of AZD1222 vaccination. The TCR comes from an adult in good health. The chain combines TRBV9 with TRBJ2-5; perhaps TRBD1 as D (6 bases). CDR3 bases: TGTGCCAGCAGCGTAGATCAGGGGCAAGAGACCCAGTACTTC. This gives the protein CASSVDQGQETQYF.